This TCR beta chain was obtained from a study of response to subunit inactivated influenza vaccine (dated by TCRdb to between 2018 and 2020). About the full investigation: To follow how T cells responded to a trivalent subunit inactivated influenza vaccine, the researchers relied on deep quantitative profiling of the T cell receptor repertoire.

Summary of the overall study and its limitations: It was suggested by the authors that each seasonal influenza vaccination may recruit only a limited number of new T cells.

On this clonotype: This clone's antigen is unknown. The input lacks base qualities; no much larger clone sits a single base away.

The library was obtained by RT-PCR. TCRdb records Illumina HiSeq 2500 as the sequencer. TCRdb itself trimmed the public reads at Q25 with fastp, ran MiXCR and retained productive beta chains. Each record represents a unique CDR3 protein, reported with the most common genes and DNA among its rows. For this sample there are fewer than 350,000 distinct CDR3 sequences; 20% to 25% appear just once. In total, the top ten clones hold 9.5% to 13% of the sample. V was cut back by 1 base and J by 4 bases, leaving a gap of 11 bases between them. Based on the germline V gene (reference sequence), the CDR1 and CDR2 sequences are SEHNR and FQNEAQ. The cysteine opens and the phenylalanine closes a CDR3 of 15 amino acids. The retained sequence is limited to the CDR3, 45 bases, with the frame set at the first base.

The sequences come from PBMCs from blood, collected about 20 months after vaccination. The chain employs TRBV7-9 and TRBJ2-1; confidence is insufficient to name the D gene. The clonotype was recovered from a man between 50 and 75 years old who received an inactivated influenza vaccine. Donor details come from another sample of the same person, matched by shared clones. The sequenced DNA: TGTGCCAGCAGCTTAGAACATTACGCTTACAATGAGCAGTTCTTC. This encodes CASSLEHYAYNEQFF.